Shown below are 12 T cell receptor beta chains from a single sample sequenced in a study of CD8 T cells in ankylosing spondylitis (dated by TCRdb to between 2016 and 2019). The library relied on 5' RACE. The run used an Illumina HiSeq 2500. In-frame beta chains were kept once TCRdb had trimmed the public reads at Q25 with fastp and called clones with MiXCR. Under each unique CDR3 protein, matching rows form one entry showing the most common genes and DNA. Here the sample has nearly 250,000 distinct CDR3 sequences; roughly 32% occur a single time. The top ten hold about 4% of the sample. The specimen sequenced was blood, either unsorted or a sorted T cell fraction (not recorded which). Receptors were obtained from a male donor with ankylosing spondylitis or in good health (not recorded which).

This clonotype came up many times. This rearrangement joins TRBV12-3 or TRBV12-4 to TRBJ2-7; the D gene is possibly TRBD2 (6 bases). This CDR3 has 12 amino acids. V was cut by 6 bases and J by 4 bases, with 10 bases left in between. The CDR3 region has the DNA TGTGCCAGCAGCTTCGGGGGATACGAGCAGTACTTC. Protein: CASSFGGYEQYF.

The count of this clonotype is one. V and J are TRBV3-1 and TRBJ2-7; 8 bases match TRBD1. This CDR3 comprises 15 residues. Germline V gene sequence: CDR1 LGHDT, CDR2 YNNKEL (reference sequence). The V gene end was trimmed by 4 bases and the J gene end by 5 bases; junction bases not matched to a gene: 10. CDR3 DNA: TGTGCCAGCAGCCCCAGGGGGCGCATAGGGGACGAGCAGTACTTC. It translates to CASSPRGRIGDEQYF.

This clonotype occurred a few times. This chain uses TRBV20-1 with TRBJ2-3; D unclear. Trimming cost V 0 bases and J 0 bases, with 7 bases left between them. Germline values: CDR1 DFQATT, CDR2 SNEGSKA (reference sequence). CDR3 size: 14 residues. As DNA, the CDR3 is TGCAGTGCTAGAGAAGACACAAGCACAGATACGCAGTATTTT. This gives the protein CSAREDTSTDTQYF.

This clonotype was seen a handful of times. This rearrangement joins TRBV18 to TRBJ2-1; 9 nucleotides line up with TRBD2. Germline CDR1 and CDR2: KGHSH and LQKENI. The CDR3 covers 16 residues. Trimming removed 1 base from V and 7 bases from J; junction bases left unmatched: 8. CDR3 nucleotide sequence: TGTGCCAGCTCACCACAGAAAGGTAGCGGGGGAAATGAGCAGTTCTTC. Its translation: CASSPQKGSGGNEQFF.

The chain recombines TRBV9 with TRBJ2-2, with a weak D call TRBD1 (5 bases). This CDR3 is 15 amino acids long. Germline V gene data show CDR1 as SGDLS and CDR2 as YYNGEE. Trimming stripped 6 bases from V and 3 bases from J, with 15 bases between. The CDR3 bases are TGTGCCAGCAACCGCCAGGGCTTCGACACCGGGGAGCTGTTTTTT. Translation gives CASNRQGFDTGELFF.

The rearrangement joins TRBV20-1 to TRBJ2-1; 10 nucleotides match TRBD1. J was trimmed by 4 bases and V by 8 bases; bases with no gene match: 5. The CDR3 extends over 13 amino acids. In germline, CDR1 is DFQATT, CDR2 SNEGSKA (reference sequence). The CDR3 sequence: CSRRDRGYNEQFF. CDR3 DNA: TGCAGTCGCCGGGACAGGGGTTACAATGAGCAGTTCTTC.

The chain uses TRBV11-2 and TRBJ2-5; D could derive from TRBD1 or TRBD2 (5 bases each). The CDR3 contains 15 residues. Trimming left V 5 bases short and J 5 bases short, with 18 bases between. Germline V gene lookup returns CDR1 SGHAT and CDR2 FQNNGV. CDR3 DNA: TGTGCCAGCAGCAGACCGGGACCCTCCGTGGAGACCCAGTACTTC. This codes for CASSRPGPSVETQYF.

The table lists this clonotype with a few counts. The chain combines TRBV20-1 with TRBJ2-1; 9 nucleotides align to TRBD1. With 6 bases clipped from V and 7 bases from J, the junction kept 10 bases outside the gene matches. In germline, CDR1 is DFQATT, CDR2 SNEGSKA (reference sequence). The CDR3 is 14 amino acids. The CDR3 DNA follows: TGCAGTGCCGGCGGACAGGGGTTAATAAATGAGCAGTTCTTC. Encoded protein: CSAGGQGLINEQFF.

This clonotype showed up just a few times. This chain connects TRBV20-1 to TRBJ2-1; D may be TRBD1 (5 bases). Germline-derived CDR1 and CDR2 are DFQATT and SNEGSKA (reference sequence). The CDR3 sequence is 13 residues long. V was shortened by 3 bases and J by 10 bases, with 16 bases between the two germline ends. CDR3 bases: TGCAGTGCTAGTGTTTACAGGTTAGGAGAGCAGTTCTTC. Encoded protein: CSASVYRLGEQFF.

In this sample, this clonotype turned up many times. The V call is TRBV18, the J call TRBJ2-5; no definite D call. With 3 bases removed from V and 4 bases from J, the gap between germline ends came to 6 bases. This CDR3 region has 12 residues. Germline CDR1 KGHSH, CDR2 LQKENI. The CDR3 spells CASSPRRETQYF. As DNA, the CDR3 is TGTGCCAGCTCACCGAGGAGAGAGACCCAGTACTTC.

The chain joins TRBV28 to TRBJ2-4; 7 nucleotides line up with TRBD1. The germline V gene has CDR1 MDHEN and CDR2 SYDVKM. V was pared by 3 bases and J by 4 bases, with 3 bases of the junction left unmatched. This CDR3 has 14 amino acids. The CDR3 bases are TGTGCCAGCAGTTTCTCGGGACAGAAAAACATTCAGTACTTC. Protein: CASSFSGQKNIQYF. Drawing the rest from reference TRBV28 and TRBJ2-4, the complete variable domain is DVKVTQSSRYLVKRTGEKVFLECVQDMDHENMFWYRQDPGLGLRLIYFSYDVKMKEKGDIPEGYSVSREKKERFSLILESASTNQTSMYLCASSFSGQKNIQYFGAGTRLSVL.

This clonotype has at least ten counts. The chain links TRBV6-5 to TRBJ1-1; D gene unclear. CDR3 length equals 15 residues. Trimming removed 0 bases at V and 1 base at J, with 9 bases between. CDR1 is MNHEY, CDR2 SVGAGI, per germline. CDR3 in amino acids: CASSYSEQKNTEAFF. CDR3 in DNA: TGTGCCAGCAGTTACTCCGAACAGAAGAACACTGAAGCTTTCTTT.